The TCR beta chain described here comes from a study of T cell responses to AZD1222 COVID-19 vaccine. Whole-study findings and limits: Clonal diversity was possibly underestimated; the donors were predominantly white British and more often female. Among spike-specific TCRs, nearly half reportedly target unmutated variant regions. Only five or six individuals given AZD1222 were seropositive at baseline. A rise in Spike-specific TCR breadth and depth followed two AZD1222 doses.

Profiled with immunoSEQ multiplex PCR; TCRdb holds only in-frame clones, not every one. The table includes 100,000 to 120,000 clones, 94% detected once. Turning to this clone: The antigen is not known.

V shed 0 bases, J shed 0 bases, and the junction held 7 bases outside the gene matches. Germline V lookup: CDR1 SGHAT, CDR2 FQNNGV. This CDR3 has 17 amino acids. The TCR originated in an adult who received the AZD1222 COVID-19 vaccine. Here the sequenced sample was peripheral blood, taken 28 days after the second AZD1222 dose. The chain carries TRBV11-2 and TRBJ1-2, with 7 nucleotides matching TRBD1. DNA for the CDR3: TGTGCCAGCAGCTTAGAGGTCCGGGACAGCCCTAACTATGGCTACACCTTC. Its protein is CASSLEVRDSPNYGYTF.